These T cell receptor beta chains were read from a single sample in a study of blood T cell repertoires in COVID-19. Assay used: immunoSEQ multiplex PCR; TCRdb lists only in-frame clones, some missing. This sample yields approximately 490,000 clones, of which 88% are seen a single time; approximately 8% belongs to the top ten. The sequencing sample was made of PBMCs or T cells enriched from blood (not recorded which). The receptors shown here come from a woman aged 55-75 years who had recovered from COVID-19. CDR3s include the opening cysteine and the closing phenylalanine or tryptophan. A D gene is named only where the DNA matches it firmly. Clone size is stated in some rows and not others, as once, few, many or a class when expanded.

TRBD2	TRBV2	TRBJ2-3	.	CASSEGASGGTDTQYF	TGTGCCAGCAGTGAAGGGGCTAGCGGAGGTACAGATACGCAGTATTTT
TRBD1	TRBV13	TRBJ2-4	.	CASSLDGAGTGQYF	TGTGCCAGCAGCTTAGATGGGGCGGGGACAGGGCAGTACTTC
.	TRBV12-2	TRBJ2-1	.	CASRFLGEQFF	TGTGCAAGTCGCTTTCTCGGTGAGCAGTTCTTC
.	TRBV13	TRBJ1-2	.	CASSLASITNYGYTF	TGTGCCAGCAGCTTAGCTTCCATTACAAACTATGGCTACACCTTC
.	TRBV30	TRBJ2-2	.	CAWSVELTGELFF	TGTGCCTGGAGTGTAGAACTCACCGGGGAGCTGTTTTTT
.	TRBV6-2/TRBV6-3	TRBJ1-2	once	CASSTRGGYYGYTF	TGTGCCAGCAGTACCCGGGGGGGTTACTATGGCTACACCTTC
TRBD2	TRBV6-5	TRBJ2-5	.	CASSYGTSYSETQYF	TGTGCCAGCAGTTACGGGACTAGCTATTCAGAGACCCAGTACTTC
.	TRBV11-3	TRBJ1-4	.	CASSLGHYEAPEKLFF	TGTGCCAGCAGCTTAGGGCACTACGAGGCTCCTGAAAAACTGTTTTTT
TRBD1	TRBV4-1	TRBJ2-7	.	CASSQPTGRIYEQYF	TGCGCCAGCAGCCAACCGACAGGGCGCATCTACGAGCAGTACTTC
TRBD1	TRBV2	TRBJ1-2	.	CASSVQGAGGYTF	TGTGCCAGCAGTGTTCAGGGGGCGGGAGGCTACACCTTC
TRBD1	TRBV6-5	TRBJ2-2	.	CAIDRGNKNTGELFF	TGTGCCATTGACAGGGGCAATAAGAACACCGGGGAGCTGTTTTTT
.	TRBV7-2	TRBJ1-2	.	CASSLRRTEGYTF	TGTGCCAGCAGCTTAAGGAGGACGGAAGGCTACACCTTC
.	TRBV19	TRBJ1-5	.	CASSLGGGINQPQHF	TGTGCCAGTAGTTTGGGGGGAGGGATAAATCAGCCCCAGCATTTT